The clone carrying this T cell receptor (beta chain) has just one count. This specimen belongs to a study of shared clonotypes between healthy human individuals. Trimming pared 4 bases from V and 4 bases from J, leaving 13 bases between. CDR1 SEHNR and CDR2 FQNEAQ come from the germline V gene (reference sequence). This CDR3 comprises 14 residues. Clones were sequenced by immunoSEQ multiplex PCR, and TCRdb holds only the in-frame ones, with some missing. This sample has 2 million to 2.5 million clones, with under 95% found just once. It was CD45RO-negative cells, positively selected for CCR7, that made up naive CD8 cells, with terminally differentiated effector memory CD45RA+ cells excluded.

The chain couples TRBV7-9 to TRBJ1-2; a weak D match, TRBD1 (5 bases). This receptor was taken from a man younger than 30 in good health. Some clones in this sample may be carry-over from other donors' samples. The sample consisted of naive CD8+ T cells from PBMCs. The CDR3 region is CASSSSTVFYGYTF. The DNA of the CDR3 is TGTGCCAGCAGCTCTTCGACAGTTTTCTATGGCTACACCTTC.